The next 28 T cell receptor beta chains were all read from a single sample in a study of T cell responses to AZD1222 COVID-19 vaccine. Assay: immunoSEQ multiplex PCR; the TCRdb copy retains only in-frame clones and omits some. The repertoire holds approximately 110,000 clones, 80% to 90% seen once, with more than 6.5% in the top ten. The sequencing here drew on peripheral blood, taken on day 0 of AZD1222 vaccination. The receptors here all came from an adult in good health.

The rearrangement uses TRBV2 and TRBJ1-5; D may be TRBD1 (6 bases). The germline V and J ends were trimmed by 2 bases and 4 bases, with 12 bases remaining between them. The CDR3 runs to 15 residues. CDR1 is SNHLY, CDR2 FYNNEI, per germline. CDR3 sequence: CASSEMGQGNQPQHF. The CDR3, as DNA: TGTGCCAGCAGTGAAATGGGGCAGGGGAATCAGCCCCAGCATTTT.

This chain links TRBV2 with TRBJ1-2, with a tentative D call TRBD1 (5 bases). The V gene's germline CDR1 is SNHLY and CDR2 FYNNEI. Trimming removed 7 bases at V and 8 bases at J, with 23 bases between. The CDR3 totals 15 residues. CDR3 region: CASTGIVGGAGGYTF. Written as DNA, the CDR3 is TGTGCCAGCACCGGAATAGTGGGAGGGGCCGGGGGCTACACCTTC.

V and J are TRBV6-5 and TRBJ1-1; TRBD1 aligns across 9 bases. Losses at the gene ends were 8 bases for V and 3 bases for J; bases not matched to a gene: 4. CDR3 size: 13 residues. CDR1 MNHEY and CDR2 SVGAGI come from the germline V gene. The CDR3 region is CASGRQGDTEAFF. The CDR3 DNA follows: TGTGCCAGCGGAAGACAGGGGGACACTGAAGCTTTCTTT.

This rearrangement joins TRBV18 to TRBJ2-2; D ambiguous. The CDR3 loop spans 11 amino acids. V was clipped by 6 bases and J by 5 bases, with 4 bases between them. The V gene's germline CDR1 is KGHSH and CDR2 LQKENI. The DNA for the CDR3 is TGTGCCAGCTCCGAAACCGGGGAGCTGTTTTTT. It is translated as CASSETGELFF.

V usage is TRBV7-2 and J usage is TRBJ2-1; 12 bases are shared with TRBD2. The CDR3 is 16 residues long. CDR1 is SGHTA and CDR2 is FQGNSA in the germline V gene. The J segment lost 7 bases and the V segment lost 8 bases, leaving 12 bases of the junction unmatched. The CDR3 DNA reads TGTGCCAGCGGCAGACTAGCGGGAGAGTCTGGGAATGAGCAGTTCTTC. Its translation is CASGRLAGESGNEQFF.

This clone came up a few times. This chain connects TRBV10-1 to TRBJ2-1; D gene uncertain. The CDR3 is made up of 16 amino acids. The V and J ends lost 2 bases and 0 bases respectively, with 11 bases between them. Germline CDR1 reads WNHNN; CDR2 reads SYGVQD (reference sequence). The CDR3, as DNA: TGCGCCAGCAGTGAGACGGAAGCTAGCTCCTACAATGAGCAGTTCTTC. This gives the protein CASSETEASSYNEQFF.

The CDR3 bases are TGTGCCAGCAGTACGGTACTTAGTGAAGCTTTCTTT. Its protein is CASSTVLSEAFF. The rearrangement joins TRBV27 to TRBJ1-1, with no clear D. The V end lost 5 bases, the J end lost 7 bases, and 11 bases lay between the germline ends. The CDR3 has 12 amino acids. Germline V CDR1 and CDR2: MNHEY, SMNVEV (reference sequence).

The chain combines TRBV28 with TRBJ1-6; D is unresolved. Germline V gene lookup returns CDR1 MDHEN and CDR2 SYDVKM. V gave up 2 bases and J gave up 7 bases, with 3 bases separating them. The CDR3 has 12 amino acids. The CDR3 loop is CASSLLNSPLHF. CDR3 DNA: TGTGCCAGCAGTTTACTCAATTCACCCCTCCACTTT.

The rearrangement uses TRBV6-5 and TRBJ2-7; D unresolved. Trimming removed 2 bases from V and 0 bases from J, with 11 bases in between. Per germline, CDR1 MNHEY and CDR2 SVGAGI. CDR3 length: 15 residues. The CDR3 region has the DNA TGTGCCAGCAGTTACGGCAGGCCAAGCTCCTACGAGCAGTACTTC. It encodes CASSYGRPSSYEQYF.

The chain uses TRBV28 and TRBJ1-6; tentative D call: TRBD1 (5 bases). The CDR3 covers 13 residues. Germline V gives CDR1 MDHEN, CDR2 SYDVKM. Between the trimmed V and J ends, which lost 8 bases and 4 bases, there was a span of 9 bases. This chain's CDR3 is CASGGWYNSPLHF. The CDR3, as DNA: TGTGCCAGCGGGGGGTGGTATAATTCACCCCTCCACTTT. Full variable domain (missing parts from reference TRBV28 and TRBJ1-6): DVKVTQSSRYLVKRTGEKVFLECVQDMDHENMFWYRQDPGLGLRLIYFSYDVKMKEKGDIPEGYSVSREKKERFSLILESASTNQTSMYLCASGGWYNSPLHFGNGTRLTVT.

This rearrangement joins TRBV25-1 to TRBJ2-3; D perhaps matches TRBD1 (5 bases). The germline V gene encodes CDR1 MGHDK and CDR2 SYGVNS. This CDR3 contains 14 residues. V was clipped by 2 bases and J by 1 base, with 7 bases between them. CDR3 amino acids: CASSEQGRTDTQYF. The DNA of the CDR3 is TGTGCCAGCAGTGAACAGGGCCGCACAGATACGCAGTATTTT.

The rearrangement links TRBV30 to TRBJ1-2, with 7 bases aligning to TRBD1. Unmatched junction bases numbered 6, after V lost 1 base and J lost 4 bases. Germline-derived CDR1 and CDR2 are GTSNPN and SVGIG (reference sequence). This CDR3 is built from 14 residues. The CDR3: CAWSGQGSGYGYTF. CDR3 nucleotide sequence: TGTGCCTGGAGTGGACAGGGATCGGGCTATGGCTACACCTTC.

In nucleotides, the CDR3 is TGCAGCGTTGAAGATAGTGAGGAGGGCAACTCCTACGAGCAGTACTTC. Its protein product is CSVEDSEEGNSYEQYF. This chain joins TRBV29-1 and TRBJ2-7; TRBD2 might be the D (6 bases). This CDR3 is built from 16 residues. V was trimmed by 0 bases and J by 0 bases, leaving 15 bases between them. Germline V gene lookup returns CDR1 SQVTM and CDR2 ANQGSEA.

The chain carries TRBV7-2 and TRBJ1-3; D gene unclear. The germline CDR1 and CDR2 sequences are SGHTA and FQGNSA. CDR3 size: 15 residues. V was cut by 2 bases and J by 0 bases, with 8 bases left in between. The CDR3 DNA follows: TGTGCCAGCAGCTTATATCGGGGCTCTGGAAACACCATATATTTT. Its protein product is CASSLYRGSGNTIYF.

There are many counts of this clone. The chain uses TRBV3-1 (or the pseudogene TRBV3-2) and TRBJ2-1; D might be TRBD1 or TRBD2, each matching 6 bases. The CDR3 totals 16 residues. From germline, CDR1 is LGHDT and CDR2 YNNKEL (reference sequence). Trimming shortened V by 7 bases and J by 10 bases, and 26 bases separated the two germline ends. The CDR3 bases are TGTGCCAGCACCCCAAGGGGGGCCGGACCTGGGGGAGAGCAGTTCTTC. Translation gives CASTPRGAGPGGEQFF.

Here the CDR3 DNA reads TGTGCCAGCAGTCACAGGACAGCCTCGGGCGAGCAGTACTTC. Protein product: CASSHRTASGEQYF. The chain has TRBV6-6 and TRBJ2-7; maybe TRBD1 (6 bases). With 5 bases removed from V and 6 bases from J, the gap between germline ends came to 17 bases. This CDR3 contains 14 residues. Germline CDR1 and CDR2: MNHNY and SVGAGI (reference sequence).

In this sample, this clone turned up many times. This sequence joins TRBV15 and TRBJ2-7, with 8 bases fitting TRBD1. Germline lookup yields CDR1 LNHNV and CDR2 YYDKDF (reference sequence). V dropped 6 bases and J dropped 5; count of bases not matched to a gene: 6. There are 13 residues in the CDR3. Written as DNA, the CDR3 is TGTGCCACCAGAGACAGGGGATTCGACGAGCAGTACTTC. It yields the protein CATRDRGFDEQYF.

V is TRBV5-4 and J is TRBJ2-5; unclear D gene. The V and J ends lost 2 bases and 2 bases respectively, with 16 bases between them. Germline V gene data show CDR1 as SGHNT and CDR2 as YYREEE (reference sequence). CDR3 length: 16 residues. The CDR3 sequence: CASSFRASGPQETQYF. As DNA, the CDR3 is TGTGCCAGCAGCTTCCGCGCGTCCGGGCCGCAAGAGACCCAGTACTTC. The whole variable domain, filled in from reference TRBV5-4 and TRBJ2-5, reads ETGVTQSPTHLIKTRGQQVTLRCSSQSGHNTVSWYQQALGQGPQFIFQYYREEENGRGNFPPRFSGLQFPNYSSELNVNALELDDSALYLCASSFRASGPQETQYFGPGTRLLVL.

The chain has TRBV5-1 and TRBJ1-1; D ambiguous. V lost 0 bases to trimming and J lost 3 bases, with 6 bases between them. Germline V CDR1 and CDR2: SGHRS, YFSETQ. The CDR3 is 13 residues long. CDR3 nucleotide sequence: TGCGCCAGCAGCTTGGGGGGAGACACTGAAGCTTTCTTT. Amino acid sequence: CASSLGGDTEAFF.

This rearrangement joins TRBV7-6 to TRBJ2-2; 10 nucleotides align to TRBD1. Germline V gives CDR1 SGHVS, CDR2 FNYEAQ. The CDR3 has 15 amino acids. V lost 5 bases, J lost 5 bases, and 5 bases stayed unmatched. The CDR3: CASSIGTGETGELFF. The CDR3 region has the DNA TGTGCCAGCAGCATAGGGACAGGGGAAACCGGGGAGCTGTTTTTT.

The V call is TRBV6-5, the J call TRBJ1-1; D gene unclear. This CDR3 contains 11 residues. Germline V gives CDR1 MNHEY, CDR2 SVGAGI. Trimming pared 5 bases from V and 4 bases from J, leaving 5 bases between. The CDR3 DNA follows: TGTGCCAGCAGTACTATCACTGAAGCTTTCTTT. Translation gives CASSTITEAFF.

The table lists this clone with a count of one. The chain uses TRBV7-3 and TRBJ2-1; TRBD2 might be the D (6 bases). CDR1 is SGHTA, CDR2 FQGTGA, per germline. The CDR3 totals 14 residues. V lost 2 bases and J lost 8, with 13 bases in between. The CDR3 is CASSLQSSADEQFF. In DNA form, the CDR3 reads TGTGCCAGCAGCTTACAATCTAGCGCGGATGAGCAGTTCTTC. The full variable domain, its missing parts supplied by reference TRBV7-3 and TRBJ2-1, is GAGVSQTPSNKVTEKGKYVELRCDPISGHTALYWYRQSLGQGPEFLIYFQGTGAADDSGLPNDRFFAVRPEGSVSTLKIQRTERGDSAVYLCASSLQSSADEQFFGPGTRLTVL.

This chain links TRBV27 with TRBJ2-7, with 9 bases aligning to TRBD1. The CDR3 is made up of 13 amino acids. J lost 4 bases, V lost 6 bases, and 4 bases had no gene match. CDR1 MNHEY and CDR2 SMNVEV come from the germline V gene (reference sequence). The CDR3 sequence is CASRPGTGYEQYF. For the CDR3, the DNA is TGTGCCAGCAGGCCCGGGACAGGGTACGAGCAGTACTTC.

This chain uses TRBV6-5 with TRBJ1-1; 9 bases are a match to TRBD1. The CDR3 totals 15 residues. Germline V gene data show CDR1 as MNHEY and CDR2 as SVGAGI. J lost 2 bases, V lost 7 bases, and 8 bases had no gene match. The CDR3 sequence: CASTSSTGGNTEAFF. In DNA, the CDR3 is TGTGCCAGCACCTCGTCGACAGGGGGAAACACTGAAGCTTTCTTT.

The genes are TRBV9 and TRBJ1-2; D uncertain. V dropped 4 bases and J dropped 1 base, with 17 bases sitting between them. Germline V gene data show CDR1 as SGDLS and CDR2 as YYNGEE. CDR3 length: 16 amino acids. In DNA form, the CDR3 reads TGTGCCAGCAGCCCCCAGCTCCTCCCATATAACTATGGCTACACCTTC. It yields the protein CASSPQLLPYNYGYTF.

The J gene is TRBJ2-1, the V gene TRBV7-2, with 8 bases identical to TRBD2. Germline V gives CDR1 SGHTA, CDR2 FQGNSA. V was pared by 0 bases and J by 6 bases, with 1 base of the junction left unmatched. The length of the CDR3 is 14 residues. CDR3 in DNA: TGTGCCAGCAGCTTAGCTGGGACTAGCAATGAGCAGTTCTTC. Translation: CASSLAGTSNEQFF.

The V and J genes are TRBV12-5 and TRBJ2-3; 8 bases fit TRBD2. The CDR3 extends over 16 amino acids. Trimming at V came to 1 base and at J to 2 bases, leaving 5 bases not matched to a gene. Germline V CDR1 and CDR2: LGHNT, FRNRAP. This chain's CDR3 is CASGLATSVVTDTQYF. For the CDR3, the DNA is TGTGCTAGTGGTTTGGCGACTAGCGTCGTCACAGATACGCAGTATTTT.

V is TRBV11-2 and J is TRBJ2-2; D might be TRBD2 (7 bases). Germline assignment: CDR1 SGHAT and CDR2 FQNNGV. The CDR3 has 16 residues. The germline V and J ends were trimmed by 5 bases and 5 bases, with 18 bases remaining between them. Here the CDR3 DNA reads TGTGCCAGCAGCCCTCTAGGGGGAGGGGAAACCGGGGAGCTGTTTTTT. Its protein is CASSPLGGGETGELFF.